This T cell receptor beta chain is from a study of blood T cell repertoires in COVID-19 (dated by TCRdb to the early 2020s). Study-level background: Samples from collaborators originated in the United States, Italy and Spain and spanned both the acute and convalescent phases of COVID-19. A freely available public database, intended as a resource for researchers studying the immune response to SARS-CoV-2, is where the repertoires were released. The samples were drawn from the first 160 participants of the ongoing ImmuneRACE study and from 950 to 1,500 subjects provided by 6 global collaborators. The prospective study material was composed of cDNA or gDNA derived from T cells, B-cell-depleted T cells, or PBMCs. Sample metadata almost always included a de-identified subject ID, COVID-19 status, age in years and sex. HLA class I and class II types, where available, came from metadata supplied by the sample provider rather than from assay-based typing. The dataset comprised deeply sampled blood TCRbeta repertoires from subjects exposed to, actively infected with, or recovered from COVID-19. What the authors observed across the whole study: The amount of clinical and demographic metadata varied by source and participant and was provided uncurated.

The immunoSEQ Assay, a bias-controlled multiplex PCR, was used to amplify TCRbeta CDR3 regions from genomic DNA. In the authors' own workflow: Nucleated cell counts per sample were estimated from amplification of reference gene primers within the assay. To quantify the absolute abundance of each unique TCRbeta CDR3 rearrangement, sequence reads were collapsed and filtered. Productive Simpson clonality was computed per sample as the square root of Simpson's diversity index over productive rearrangements. The source is immuneACCESS, and TCRdb retained only in-frame sequences with V and J called. Part of the clones is not carried over; for the studies checked, unresolved V genes explain less than half of this, and the remainder is unexplained. For V, J and clone size, that table is used; D and trimming come from the DNA. The sample table shows about 76,000 clones, and 82% are seen once. The leading ten clones occupy 25% to 30% of the sample.

The collaborating institutions used their own protocols to collect whole blood in K2EDTA tubes. Collaborator samples were shipped for TCRbeta analysis as frozen whole blood, isolated PBMCs, or DNA extracted from either sample type. Regarding this clone: The antigen this receptor binds is unknown. No much larger clone exists at a distance of one base, and base qualities are not known.

The CDR3 numbers 15 residues from cysteine through phenylalanine. Only CDR3 DNA remains: 45 bases, in frame from the first base. For CDR1 and CDR2, the germline V gene lists MNHEY and SVGAGI. V has 2 bases trimmed and J has 5 bases trimmed; junction bases matching no gene number 5. The sample taken for sequencing was peripheral blood. The sequence is built from TRBV6-5 and TRBJ1-4; 7 central nucleotides agree with TRBD1. This TCR came from a human donor in a cohort sampled during active COVID-19. The sequence in DNA is TGTGCCAGCAGTTACATGACAGGGCCAAATGAAAAACTGTTTTTT. Its translation reads: CASSYMTGPNEKLFF.